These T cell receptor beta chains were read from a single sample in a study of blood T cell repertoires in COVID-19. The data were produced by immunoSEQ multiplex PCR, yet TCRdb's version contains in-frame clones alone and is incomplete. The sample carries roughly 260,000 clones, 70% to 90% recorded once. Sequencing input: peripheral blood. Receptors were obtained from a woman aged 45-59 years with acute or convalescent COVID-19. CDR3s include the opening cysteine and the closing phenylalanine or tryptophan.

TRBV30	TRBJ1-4	CAWNSGQGNEKLFF
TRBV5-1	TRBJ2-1	CASSLGGYNEQFF
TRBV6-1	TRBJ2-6	CASSEGSGAGANVLTF
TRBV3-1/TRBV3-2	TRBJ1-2	CASSQGQTNYGYTF
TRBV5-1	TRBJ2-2	CASSRTTGFNTGELFF
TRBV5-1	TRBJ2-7	CASSLQGGVGEQYF
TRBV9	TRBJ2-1	CASSVLPPPGEQFF
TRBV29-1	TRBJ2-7	CSVYTSYEQYF
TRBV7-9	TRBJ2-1	CASSLLAGGNNEQFF
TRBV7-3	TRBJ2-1	CASSLSGTDPRNNEQFF
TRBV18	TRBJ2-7	CASRQSDEQYF
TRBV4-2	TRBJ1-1	CASSPGLGGSGGTEAFF
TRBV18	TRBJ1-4	CASSPVTPGQGEKLFF
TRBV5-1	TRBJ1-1	CASSDPGMNTEAFF
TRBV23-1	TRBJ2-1	CASSLGPYNEQFF
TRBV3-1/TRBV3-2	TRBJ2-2	CASSQGGGTNTGELFF
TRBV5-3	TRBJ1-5	CARSPPTGDNSNQPQHF
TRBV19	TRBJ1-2	CASSKRGTGLSVDGYTF
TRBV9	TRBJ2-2	CASSPRLGAGELFF
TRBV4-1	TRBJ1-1	CASSLGPQRNTEAFF
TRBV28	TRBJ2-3	CASQTSSDTQYF
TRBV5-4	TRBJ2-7	CASSTPGQGRNEQYF
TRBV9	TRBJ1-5	CASSARPYQPQHF
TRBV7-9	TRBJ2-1	CASSLGTGWAEQFF
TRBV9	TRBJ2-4	CASSVEGLGDIQYF
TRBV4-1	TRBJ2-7	CASSQDTLAGMYEQYF
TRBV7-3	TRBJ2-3	CASSFLPGGSSTDTQYF
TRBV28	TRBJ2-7	CASSFLDREAYEQYF
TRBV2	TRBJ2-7	CASRRNYEQYF
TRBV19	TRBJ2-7	CASSIGSAGISYEQYF
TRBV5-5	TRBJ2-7	CASSSGQGYEQYF
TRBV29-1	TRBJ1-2	CSVEAPSDTPTYGYTF
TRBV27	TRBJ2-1	CASSFTAYNEQFF
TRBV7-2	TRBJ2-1	CASSSTSGMGNEQFF
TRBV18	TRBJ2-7	CASSPERESYEQYF
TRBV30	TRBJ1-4	CAWNLGQGDEKLFF
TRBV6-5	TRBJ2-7	CASSYVAQTGEQYF
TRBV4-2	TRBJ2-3	CASSQGASGGTDTQYF
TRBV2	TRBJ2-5	CASLGLAGYLRETQYF
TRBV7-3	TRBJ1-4	CASSNTGGPNEKLFF
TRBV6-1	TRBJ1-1	CASSEAAGYSMNTEAFF
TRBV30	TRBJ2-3	CAWGQGTPGTDTQYF
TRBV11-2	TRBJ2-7	CASSLDLRLARTYEQYF
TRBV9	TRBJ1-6	CASSVLDRGNSPLHF
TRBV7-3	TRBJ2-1	CASSLLVGDEQFF
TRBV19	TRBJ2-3	CASSVLAGDTDTQYF
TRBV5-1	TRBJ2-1	CASSLVGGGYNEQFF
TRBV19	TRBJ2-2	CASRLGFRTGELFF
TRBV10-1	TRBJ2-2	CASRGPGYDNTGELFF
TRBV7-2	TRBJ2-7	CASSLANRGTYEQYF
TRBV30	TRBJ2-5	CAWSVWGRAEETQYF
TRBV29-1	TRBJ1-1	CSASRQPDSNTEAFF